This TCR beta chain was recovered during a study of T-cell memory formation after mild COVID-19 (dated by TCRdb to the early 2020s). For the study in its entirety: TCR sequence clusters from the two donors were largely donor specific. Longitudinal TCRalpha and TCRbeta repertoire sequencing tracked T-cell clones expanding and contracting after mild COVID-19 in two donors. The cohort was made up of two young adult volunteers, one female and one male, who were previously healthy.

Ficoll-Paque density gradient centrifugation was used to isolate PBMCs. The instrument given in TCRdb is Illumina NovaSeq 6000. Using 5'RACE with constant-segment primers, TCRalpha and TCRbeta cDNA libraries were constructed, with sample barcodes and unique molecular identifiers added in the process. Trizol reagent was used to extract RNA from every sample. Amplification of the libraries took two PCR steps, and the second step added a second sample barcode plus Illumina TruSeq adapters. Sequencing of libraries was performed on an Illumina NovaSeq with 2 x 150 bp paired-end reads. The study's processing was this. With migec v1.2.7, reads were demultiplexed and then collapsed into UMI-guided consensus sequences. Using mixcr v2.1.11, UMI consensuses were aligned to TRA and TRB V and J templates and then assembled into clonotypes. A clonotype was counted as expanded or contracted only when both edgeR and NoisET called the clonotype significant, with the noise models trained on biological replicates. For edgeR calls, the thresholds were a false discovery rate-adjusted p below 0.01 and a log2 fold-change of 1. As an exploratory analysis of dynamics, max-normalized trajectories of the 1000 most abundant clonotypes were examined by PCA with hierarchical clustering. Separately sequenced CD4+ and CD8+ repertoires were used to assign a CD4 or CD8 phenotype to each responding clone. TCRdb itself trimmed the public reads at Q25 with fastp, ran MiXCR and retained productive beta chains. CDR3 protein sequences are deduplicated, and each keeps its most common genes and DNA. V and J calls and clone size were set by TCRdb, not the authors. The sample profile shows tens of thousands of distinct CDR3 sequences; about 14% of them were found once. The ten largest clones represent approximately 40% of the sample.

As to this clonotype: No cognate antigen has been identified for it. There are no base qualities to consult, and no much larger clone falls within one base.

Taken from the germline V gene, the CDR1 and CDR2 loops are SGHTA and FQGNSA. V is trimmed back by 7 bases and J by 6 bases, and the junction contains 7 bases that no gene match accounts for. The CDR3 holds 14 amino acids from the cysteine to the phenylalanine. Only the CDR3 portion is preserved as DNA: 42 bases, with reading frame beginning at the first base. The research as a whole found: The detection of some responding clones in pre-infection memory suggests that pre-existing cross-reactive memory T cells joined the SARS-CoV-2 response. The second-wave clones that peaked on day 37 were not confirmed to be SARS-CoV-2 specific. The study included only a couple of mild cases, and larger cohorts that include severe cases with pre-infection samples were judged to be necessary. From day 15 to 85, contracting clones showed balanced CD4/CD8 phenotypes, whereas a second wave of clones that expanded from day 15 to 37 leaned towards CD4+. Contracting CD4+ clones were located mainly in the CM and EM memory subsets, whereas CD8+ clones were found to be enriched in EMRA.

The sequence is built from TRBV7-2 and TRBJ2-2; 8 bases in the middle match TRBD1. The specimen was PBMCs or a T cell subset sorted from them (not recorded which). The TCR originated in a man younger than 35 who had mild COVID-19 (a few samples of this study predate the infection). The sample titles of this study are shuffled in the database, so cell type and time point are left out; the donor was told from shared clones. In nucleotides, the sequence is TGTGCCAGCATCCAGACAGGGGTGGCCGGGGAGCTGTTTTTT. Its amino acids are CASIQTGVAGELFF.